This is a list of T cell receptor beta chains from one sample in a study of identical twins. Each CDR3 protein is one row after TCRdb ran MiXCR on the 5' RACE reads. This sample carries 450,000 or so distinct CDR3 sequences, 13% to 15% of them seen once, and the ten largest clones take roughly 0.5%. A further study also used this sample, focusing on yellow fever vaccine responses in identical twins.

The source material was CD4+ T cells sorted from blood. These receptors came from a woman in her late teens or twenties in good health. Both conserved end residues are part of each CDR3. D genes are given only for firm matches. Size is stated for part of the rows, as once, few or many counts, or as a class when the clone is expanded.

clone_size: -; j_call: TRBJ2-1; d_call: TRBD1; v_call: TRBV20-1; cdr3_length: 14; cdr3_nt: TGCAGTGCTAGGGCCCAGGGGGCTTACAATGAGCAGTTCTTC; cdr3_aa: CSARAQGAYNEQFF
clone_size: -; j_call: TRBJ2-3; d_call: -; v_call: TRBV11-2; cdr3_length: 14; cdr3_nt: TGTGCCAGCAGCTTGGGGAGGAACACAGATACGCAGTATTTT; cdr3_aa: CASSLGRNTDTQYF
clone_size: few; j_call: TRBJ1-6; d_call: -; v_call: TRBV6-1; cdr3_length: 15; cdr3_nt: TGTGCCAGCAGTGAATCGGCGCGGTCCCAAACACCCCTCCACTTT; cdr3_aa: CASSESARSQTPLHF
clone_size: -; j_call: TRBJ2-7; d_call: -; v_call: TRBV27; cdr3_length: 13; cdr3_nt: TGTGCCAGCAGTTTTCGGGACGCGCCCGAGCAGTACTTC; cdr3_aa: CASSFRDAPEQYF
clone_size: -; j_call: TRBJ1-1; d_call: -; v_call: TRBV25-1; cdr3_length: 16; cdr3_nt: TGTGCCAGCAGTGGCTACCCAGGGTTTCTGAACACTGAAGCTTTCTTT; cdr3_aa: CASSGYPGFLNTEAFF
clone_size: -; j_call: TRBJ2-1; d_call: -; v_call: TRBV6-2/TRBV6-3; cdr3_length: 13; cdr3_nt: TGTGCCAGCAGTTACGCGGGACACAATGAGCAGTTCTTC; cdr3_aa: CASSYAGHNEQFF
clone_size: many; j_call: TRBJ2-7; d_call: TRBD2; v_call: TRBV20-1; cdr3_length: 13; cdr3_nt: TGCAGTGCCGAGACTAGCGGGGATTACGAGCAGTACTTC; cdr3_aa: CSAETSGDYEQYF
clone_size: many; j_call: TRBJ2-7; d_call: TRBD2; v_call: TRBV10-3; cdr3_length: 16; cdr3_nt: TGTGCCATCAGTGCCTTGACTAGCGGAGGTGGGGACGAGCAGTACTTC; cdr3_aa: CAISALTSGGGDEQYF
clone_size: -; j_call: TRBJ2-5; d_call: -; v_call: TRBV20-1; cdr3_length: 10; cdr3_nt: TGCAGTGCTAGATACGAGACCCAGTACTTC; cdr3_aa: CSARYETQYF
clone_size: -; j_call: TRBJ2-2; d_call: -; v_call: TRBV3-1; cdr3_length: 13; cdr3_nt: TGTGCCAGCAGCCAAGTGGGCGCCCGGGAGCTGTTTTTT; cdr3_aa: CASSQVGARELFF
clone_size: -; j_call: TRBJ2-2; d_call: TRBD2; v_call: TRBV27; cdr3_length: 17; cdr3_nt: TGTGCCAGCAGTTTTTTAGCGGGAGGGCCCCAATCCGGGGAGCTGTTTTTT; cdr3_aa: CASSFLAGGPQSGELFF
clone_size: -; j_call: TRBJ1-4; d_call: -; v_call: TRBV10-3; cdr3_length: 14; cdr3_nt: TGTGCCATCCGAGCGGGGGGAACTAATGAAAAACTGTTTTTT; cdr3_aa: CAIRAGGTNEKLFF
clone_size: -; j_call: TRBJ2-7; d_call: TRBD2; v_call: TRBV12-3/TRBV12-4; cdr3_length: 14; cdr3_nt: TGTGCCAGCAGGGGAGCGGGAGGTAGATACGAGCAGTACTTC; cdr3_aa: CASRGAGGRYEQYF
clone_size: -; j_call: TRBJ2-6; d_call: -; v_call: TRBV2; cdr3_length: 11; cdr3_nt: TGTGCCAGCATGAGGGCCAACGTCCTGACTTTC; cdr3_aa: CASMRANVLTF
clone_size: few; j_call: TRBJ2-3; d_call: -; v_call: TRBV7-9; cdr3_length: 15; cdr3_nt: TGTGCCAGCAGCTTAGACGGGGGCCCCGAAGATACGCAGTATTTT; cdr3_aa: CASSLDGGPEDTQYF
clone_size: many; j_call: TRBJ2-1; d_call: TRBD2; v_call: TRBV11-3; cdr3_length: 17; cdr3_nt: TGTGCCAGCAGCTTGGGCTATAGCGGGAGCTCCTACAATGAGCAGTTCTTC; cdr3_aa: CASSLGYSGSSYNEQFF
clone_size: -; j_call: TRBJ2-1; d_call: TRBD2; v_call: TRBV24-1; cdr3_length: 15; cdr3_nt: TGTGCCACCAGTGATGGCGGGAGGGTGTTGAATGAGCAGTTCTTC; cdr3_aa: CATSDGGRVLNEQFF
clone_size: few; j_call: TRBJ1-1; d_call: TRBD1; v_call: TRBV20-1; cdr3_length: 13; cdr3_nt: TGCAGTGCCCAGACAGGGAGGAACACTGAAGCTTTCTTT; cdr3_aa: CSAQTGRNTEAFF
clone_size: -; j_call: TRBJ2-3; d_call: TRBD1; v_call: TRBV20-1; cdr3_length: 12; cdr3_nt: TGCAGTGCGCCGGGGACAGCAGATACGCAGTATTTT; cdr3_aa: CSAPGTADTQYF
clone_size: few; j_call: TRBJ2-7; d_call: -; v_call: TRBV6-5; cdr3_length: 12; cdr3_nt: TGTGCCAGCGGGGAGAGCGGTTACGAGCAGTACTTC; cdr3_aa: CASGESGYEQYF
clone_size: many; j_call: TRBJ2-5; d_call: -; v_call: TRBV20-1; cdr3_length: 15; cdr3_nt: TGCAGTGCTAGAGATTTAGGATCCCTTCGAGAGACCCAGTACTTC; cdr3_aa: CSARDLGSLRETQYF
clone_size: few; j_call: TRBJ2-7; d_call: TRBD1; v_call: TRBV5-1; cdr3_length: 15; cdr3_nt: TGCGCCAGCAGCTTGACCTGGACAGGGTCCAACGAGCAGTACTTC; cdr3_aa: CASSLTWTGSNEQYF
clone_size: -; j_call: TRBJ2-3; d_call: -; v_call: TRBV6-5; cdr3_length: 15; cdr3_nt: TGTGCCAGCAGTTTCCGGGACCGCTACACAGATACGCAGTATTTT; cdr3_aa: CASSFRDRYTDTQYF
clone_size: -; j_call: TRBJ2-4; d_call: TRBD1; v_call: TRBV28; cdr3_length: 15; cdr3_nt: TGTGCCAGCAGCTCACAGGGGATTGCCAAAAACATTCAGTACTTC; cdr3_aa: CASSSQGIAKNIQYF